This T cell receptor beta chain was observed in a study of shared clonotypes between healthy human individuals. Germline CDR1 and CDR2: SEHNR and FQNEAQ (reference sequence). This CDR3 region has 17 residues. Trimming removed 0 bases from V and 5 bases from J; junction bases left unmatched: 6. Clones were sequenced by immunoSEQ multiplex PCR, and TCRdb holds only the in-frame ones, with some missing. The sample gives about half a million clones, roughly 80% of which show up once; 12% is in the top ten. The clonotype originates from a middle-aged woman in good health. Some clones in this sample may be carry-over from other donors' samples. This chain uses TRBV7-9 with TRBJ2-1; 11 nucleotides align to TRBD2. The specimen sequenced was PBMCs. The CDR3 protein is CASSLAGRLAGNNEQFF. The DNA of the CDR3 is TGTGCCAGCAGCTTAGCGGGTCGACTAGCGGGAAACAATGAGCAGTTCTTC.